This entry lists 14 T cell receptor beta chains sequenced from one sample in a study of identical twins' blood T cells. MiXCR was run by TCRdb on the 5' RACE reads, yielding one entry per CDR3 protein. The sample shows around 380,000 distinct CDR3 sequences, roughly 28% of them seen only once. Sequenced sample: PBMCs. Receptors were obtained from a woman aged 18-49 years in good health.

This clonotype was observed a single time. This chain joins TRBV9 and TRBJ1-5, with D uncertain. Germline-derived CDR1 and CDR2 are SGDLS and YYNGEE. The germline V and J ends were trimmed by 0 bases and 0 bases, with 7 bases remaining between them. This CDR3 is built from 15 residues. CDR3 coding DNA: TGTGCCAGCAGCGTAGGGGAACATAGCAATCAGCCCCAGCATTTT. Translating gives CASSVGEHSNQPQHF.

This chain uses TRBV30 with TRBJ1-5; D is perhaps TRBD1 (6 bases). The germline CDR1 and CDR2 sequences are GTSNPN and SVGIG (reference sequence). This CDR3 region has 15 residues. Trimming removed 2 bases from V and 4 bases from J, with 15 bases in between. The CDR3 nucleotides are TGTGCCTGGAGTCTATGGACAGAACCGAATCAGCCCCAGCATTTT. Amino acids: CAWSLWTEPNQPQHF.

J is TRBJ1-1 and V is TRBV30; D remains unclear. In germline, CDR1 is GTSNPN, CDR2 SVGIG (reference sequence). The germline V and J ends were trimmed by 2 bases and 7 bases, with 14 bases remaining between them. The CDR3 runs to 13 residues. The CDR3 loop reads CAWSRTLQGEAFF. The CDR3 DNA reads TGTGCCTGGAGTAGGACCCTACAAGGTGAAGCTTTCTTT.

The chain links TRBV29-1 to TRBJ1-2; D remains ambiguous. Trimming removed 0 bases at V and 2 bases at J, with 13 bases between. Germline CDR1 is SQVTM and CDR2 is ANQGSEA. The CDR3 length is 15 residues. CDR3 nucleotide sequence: TGCAGCGTTGAAGATCCCAGACACGCCAACTATGGCTACACCTTC. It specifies CSVEDPRHANYGYTF.

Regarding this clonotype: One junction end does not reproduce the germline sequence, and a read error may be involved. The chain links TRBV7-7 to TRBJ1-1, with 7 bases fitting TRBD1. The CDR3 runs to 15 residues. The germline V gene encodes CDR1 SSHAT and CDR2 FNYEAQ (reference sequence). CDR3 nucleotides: TGTGCTAGCAGCCCCATGAGGGGGCTGAACATTGAAGCTTTCTTT. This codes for CASSPMRGLNIEAFF. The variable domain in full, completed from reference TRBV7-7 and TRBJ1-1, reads GAGVSQSPRYKVTKRGQDVTLRCDPISSHATLYWYQQALGQGPEFLTYFNYEAQPDKSGLPSDRFSAERPEGSISTLTIQRTEQRDSAMYRCASSPMRGLNIEAFFGQGTRLTVV.

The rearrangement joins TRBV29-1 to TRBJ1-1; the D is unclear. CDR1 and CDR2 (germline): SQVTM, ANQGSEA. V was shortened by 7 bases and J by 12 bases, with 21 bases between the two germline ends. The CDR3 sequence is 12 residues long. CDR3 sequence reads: CSARKPGVGPFF. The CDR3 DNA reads TGCAGCGCCAGGAAGCCGGGCGTCGGTCCTTTCTTT.

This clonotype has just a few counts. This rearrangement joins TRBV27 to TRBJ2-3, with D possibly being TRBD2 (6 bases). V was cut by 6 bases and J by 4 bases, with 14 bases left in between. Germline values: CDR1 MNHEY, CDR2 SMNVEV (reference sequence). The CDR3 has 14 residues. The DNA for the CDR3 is TGTGCCAGCAGAGACGGGAGTTGGGCAGATACGCAGTATTTT. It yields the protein CASRDGSWADTQYF.

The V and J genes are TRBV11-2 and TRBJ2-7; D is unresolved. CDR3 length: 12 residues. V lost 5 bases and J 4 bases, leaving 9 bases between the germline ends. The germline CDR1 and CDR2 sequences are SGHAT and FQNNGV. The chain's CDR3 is CASSRLGYEQYF. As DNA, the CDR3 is TGTGCCAGCAGCCGCCTCGGTTACGAGCAGTACTTC.

The DNA for the CDR3 is TGTGCCAGCAGCCCTCTGTCGGCCACTGAAGCTTTCTTT. Protein sequence: CASSPLSATEAFF. The V call is TRBV7-9, the J call TRBJ1-1; D is uncertain. CDR1 SEHNR and CDR2 FQNEAQ come from the germline V gene (reference sequence). V was pared by 5 bases and J by 4 bases, with 11 bases between. CDR3 length: 13 residues.

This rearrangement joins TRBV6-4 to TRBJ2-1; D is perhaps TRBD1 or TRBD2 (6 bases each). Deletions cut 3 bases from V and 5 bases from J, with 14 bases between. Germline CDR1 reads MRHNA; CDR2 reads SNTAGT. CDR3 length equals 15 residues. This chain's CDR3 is CASSENRAGHNEQFF. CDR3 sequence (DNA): TGTGCCAGCAGTGAAAACAGGGCGGGACACAATGAGCAGTTCTTC.

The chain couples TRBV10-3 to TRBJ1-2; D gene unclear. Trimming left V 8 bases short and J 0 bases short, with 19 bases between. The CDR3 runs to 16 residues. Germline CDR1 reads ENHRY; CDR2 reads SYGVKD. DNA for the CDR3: TGTGCCATCGGGGTTAGTGGGTCGAGGGCTAACTATGGCTACACCTTC. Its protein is CAIGVSGSRANYGYTF.

The CDR3 is CASSLGWGQPQHF. Written as DNA, the CDR3 is TGTGCCAGCAGCTTAGGTTGGGGACAGCCCCAGCATTTT. V gene TRBV7-2 combines with J gene TRBJ1-5; D call uncertain. The CDR3 contains 13 residues. Trimming took 1 base from V and 7 from J, leaving 8 bases between them. The germline gives CDR1 SGHTA, CDR2 FQGNSA.

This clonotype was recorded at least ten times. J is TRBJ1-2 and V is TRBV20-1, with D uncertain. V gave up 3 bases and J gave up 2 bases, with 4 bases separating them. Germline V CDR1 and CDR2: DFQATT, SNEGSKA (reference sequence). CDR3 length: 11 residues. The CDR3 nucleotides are TGCAGTGCTAGCCCGAACTATGGCTACACCTTC. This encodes CSASPNYGYTF.

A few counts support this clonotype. The CDR3, as DNA: TGTGCCAGCAGCCGACAGGGACTGACCTACGAGCAGTACTTC. Translation gives CASSRQGLTYEQYF. V gene TRBV27 combines with J gene TRBJ2-7; tentatively, D is TRBD1 (7 bases). The germline V and J ends were trimmed by 6 bases and 2 bases, with 14 bases remaining between them. The CDR3 has 14 residues. CDR1 is MNHEY, CDR2 SMNVEV, per germline (reference sequence).